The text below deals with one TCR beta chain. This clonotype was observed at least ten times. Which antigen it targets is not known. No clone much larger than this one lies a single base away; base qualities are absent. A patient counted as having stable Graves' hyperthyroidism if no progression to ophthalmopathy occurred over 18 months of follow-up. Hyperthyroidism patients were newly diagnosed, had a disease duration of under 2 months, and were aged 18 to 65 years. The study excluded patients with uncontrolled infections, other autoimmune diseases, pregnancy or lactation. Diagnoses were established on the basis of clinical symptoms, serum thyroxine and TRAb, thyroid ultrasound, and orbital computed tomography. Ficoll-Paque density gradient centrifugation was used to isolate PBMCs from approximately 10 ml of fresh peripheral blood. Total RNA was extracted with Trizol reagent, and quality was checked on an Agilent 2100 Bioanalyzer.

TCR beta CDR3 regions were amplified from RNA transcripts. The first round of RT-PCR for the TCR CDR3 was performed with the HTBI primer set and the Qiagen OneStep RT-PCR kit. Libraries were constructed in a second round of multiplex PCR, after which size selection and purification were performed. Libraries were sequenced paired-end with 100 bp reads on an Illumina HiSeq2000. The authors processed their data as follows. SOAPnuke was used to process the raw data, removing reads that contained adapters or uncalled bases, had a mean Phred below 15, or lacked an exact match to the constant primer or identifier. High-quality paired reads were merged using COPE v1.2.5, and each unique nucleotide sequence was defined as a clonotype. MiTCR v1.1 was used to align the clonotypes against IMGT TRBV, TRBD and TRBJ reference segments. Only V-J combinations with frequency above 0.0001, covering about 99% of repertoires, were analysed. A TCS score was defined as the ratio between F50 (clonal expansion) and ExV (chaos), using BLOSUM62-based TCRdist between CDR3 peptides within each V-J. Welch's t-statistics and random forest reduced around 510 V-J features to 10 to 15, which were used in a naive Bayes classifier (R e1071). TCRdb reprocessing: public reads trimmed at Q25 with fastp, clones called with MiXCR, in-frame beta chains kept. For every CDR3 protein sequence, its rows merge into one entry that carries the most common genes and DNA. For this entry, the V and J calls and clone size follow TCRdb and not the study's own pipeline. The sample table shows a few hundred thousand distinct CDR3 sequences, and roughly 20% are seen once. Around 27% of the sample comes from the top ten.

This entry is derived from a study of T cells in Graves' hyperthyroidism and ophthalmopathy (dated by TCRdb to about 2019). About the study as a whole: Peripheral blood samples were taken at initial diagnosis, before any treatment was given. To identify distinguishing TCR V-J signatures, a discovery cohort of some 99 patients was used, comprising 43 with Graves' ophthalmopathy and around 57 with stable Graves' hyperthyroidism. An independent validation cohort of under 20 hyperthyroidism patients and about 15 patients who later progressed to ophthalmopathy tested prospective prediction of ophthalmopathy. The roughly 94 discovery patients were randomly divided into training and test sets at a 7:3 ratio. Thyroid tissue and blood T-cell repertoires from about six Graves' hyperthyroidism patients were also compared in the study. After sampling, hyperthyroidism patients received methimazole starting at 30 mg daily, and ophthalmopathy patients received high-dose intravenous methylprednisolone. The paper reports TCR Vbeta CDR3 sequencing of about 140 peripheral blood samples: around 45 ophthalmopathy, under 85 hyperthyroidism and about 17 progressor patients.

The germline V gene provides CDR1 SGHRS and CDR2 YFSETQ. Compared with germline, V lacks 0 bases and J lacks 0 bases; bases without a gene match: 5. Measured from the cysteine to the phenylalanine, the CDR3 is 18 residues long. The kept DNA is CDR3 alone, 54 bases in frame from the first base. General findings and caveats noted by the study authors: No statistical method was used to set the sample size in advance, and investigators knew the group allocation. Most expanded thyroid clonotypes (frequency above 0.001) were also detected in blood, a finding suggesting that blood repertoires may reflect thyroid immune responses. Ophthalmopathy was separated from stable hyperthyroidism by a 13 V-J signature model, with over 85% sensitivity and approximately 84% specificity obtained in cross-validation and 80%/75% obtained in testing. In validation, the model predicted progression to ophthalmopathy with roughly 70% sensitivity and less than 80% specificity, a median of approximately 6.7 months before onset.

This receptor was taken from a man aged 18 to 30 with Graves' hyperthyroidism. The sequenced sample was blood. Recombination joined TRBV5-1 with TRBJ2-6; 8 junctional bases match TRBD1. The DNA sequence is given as TGCGCCAGCAGCTTGGCCTCGACAGGGGTCTCTGGGGCCAACGTCCTGACTTTC. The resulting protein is CASSLASTGVSGANVLTF. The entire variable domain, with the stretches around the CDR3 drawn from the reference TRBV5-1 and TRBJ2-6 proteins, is KAGVTQTPRYLIKTRGQQVTLSCSPISGHRSVSWYQQTPGQGLQFLFEYFSETQRNKGNFPGRFSGRQFSNSRSEMNVSTLELGDSALYLCASSLASTGVSGANVLTFGAGSRLTVL.